This record covers a single T cell receptor beta chain. Its antigen remains unknown. CDR1 SGHRS and CDR2 YFSETQ come from the germline V gene. With V trimmed by 4 bases and J by 0 bases, 4 bases remained unmatched. CDR3 length: 16 residues. This sample stems from a study of Ad26.COV2.S vaccination and SARS-CoV-2 variants. The study's findings and limits: Non-spike TCR breadth did not differ much between vaccine and placebo recipients. From the TCR breadth and depth analyses, total T cell responses may have been underestimated.

Data came from immunoSEQ multiplex PCR; TCRdb stores just in-frame clones and leaves some out. This table has roughly 350,000 clones, more than 85% appearing once. Treatment defined: roughly 18 received Ad26.COV2.S at low or high dose, single or two shots; roughly 5 received placebo; per-sample allocation not given. Specimen acquisition occurred on day 63 following the initial vaccine or placebo injection. The receptor comes from a person between 18 and 60 years old who received the Ad26.COV2.S COVID-19 vaccine or a placebo. The gene calls are TRBV5-1 and TRBJ2-3, with 11 bases fitting TRBD2. The sample in question was peripheral blood, obtained in a trial of Ad26.COV2.S vaccine versus placebo. CDR3 sequence reads: CASSPTSGDSTDTQYF. DNA of the CDR3: TGCGCCAGCAGCCCGACTAGCGGGGACAGCACAGATACGCAGTATTTT.